These 14 T cell receptor beta chains were all obtained from the same sample, sequenced in a study of cytomegalovirus exposure and HLA in healthy donors. PCR used 60 Vbeta primers and 13 Jbeta primers. The method was immunoSEQ multiplex PCR; TCRdb's version includes in-frame clones alone and lacks a portion of them. The profile shows just over 150,000 clones, more than 60% of them singletons. The specimen was PBMCs. These receptors were obtained from a young woman in good health and CMV-seronegative.

This clone occurred once. The rearrangement links TRBV19 to TRBJ2-7; TRBD1 matches at 10 bases. Germline-derived CDR1 and CDR2 are LNHDA and SQIVND (reference sequence). Losses at the gene ends were 5 bases for V and 4 bases for J; bases not matched to a gene: 8. The CDR3 runs 15 residues. CDR3 bases: TGTGCCAGTAGTCCTGCGACAGGGGGCACGTACGAGCAGTACTTC. It codes for CASSPATGGTYEQYF.

V usage is TRBV2 and J usage is TRBJ2-3; D gene unclear. Germline V lookup: CDR1 SNHLY, CDR2 FYNNEI. The CDR3 consists of 14 residues. The ends were cut back, 6 bases at V and 0 bases at J, with 10 bases in the middle. The CDR3 DNA is TGTGCCAGCAGATCACTTCCTAGCACAGATACGCAGTATTTT. Protein sequence: CASRSLPSTDTQYF.

The V call is TRBV18, the J call TRBJ1-5; D unresolved. The germline V gene has CDR1 KGHSH and CDR2 LQKENI. Trimming pared 3 bases from V and 5 bases from J, leaving 8 bases between. This CDR3 has 13 residues. This CDR3 reads CASSPVADQPQHF. The CDR3, as DNA: TGTGCCAGCTCACCCGTCGCGGATCAGCCCCAGCATTTT.

This clone turned up a few times. The V gene is TRBV6-6, the J gene TRBJ1-1; 9 bases match TRBD1. CDR3 length: 14 residues. From germline, CDR1 is MNHNY and CDR2 SVGAGI (reference sequence). The V segment lost 5 bases and the J segment 4 bases; nucleotides outside the gene matches: 5. The CDR3 loop reads CASSVTGGRTEAFF. The CDR3 nucleotides read TGTGCCAGCAGTGTAACAGGGGGCCGCACTGAAGCTTTCTTT.

J is TRBJ1-2 and V is TRBV27; 11 bases are shared with TRBD1. This CDR3 comprises 15 residues. CDR1 MNHEY and CDR2 SMNVEV come from the germline V gene (reference sequence). J was trimmed by 8 bases and V by 2 bases; bases with no gene match: 7. CDR3 residues: CASSLAGQGARGYTF. CDR3 nucleotides: TGTGCCAGCAGTTTAGCCGGACAGGGGGCGCGGGGCTACACCTTC.

The chain joins TRBV6-6 to TRBJ2-3, with 12 bases aligning to TRBD2. Per the germline V gene, CDR1 is MNHNY and CDR2 is SVGAGI (reference sequence). The CDR3 has 15 amino acids. After removal of 7 bases from V and 6 bases from J, the junction contained 8 bases not matched to a gene. CDR3 nucleotides: TGTGCCAGCACCTTGACTAGCGGGGGCGGGGATACGCAGTATTTT. Its protein product is CASTLTSGGGDTQYF.

This clone appeared a few times. This rearrangement joins TRBV28 to TRBJ1-2; D may be TRBD1 (5 bases). The CDR3 runs to 15 residues. Germline CDR1 reads MDHEN; CDR2 reads SYDVKM. V was pared by 6 bases and J by 6 bases, with 20 bases between. This chain's CDR3 is CASRPGWAGNDGYTF. For the CDR3, the DNA is TGTGCCAGCAGGCCAGGGTGGGCAGGAAATGATGGCTACACCTTC.

The CDR3 sequence: CASQGSERQPQHF. The DNA of the CDR3 is TGTGCCAGTCAGGGGAGCGAGCGTCAGCCCCAGCATTTT. The J gene is TRBJ1-5, the V gene TRBV19, with D tentatively TRBD1 (6 bases). The CDR3 runs to 13 residues. Germline assignment: CDR1 LNHDA and CDR2 SQIVND (reference sequence). V shed 8 bases and J shed 6 bases, with 14 bases lying between them.

This clone showed up just a few times. The chain uses TRBV12-5 and TRBJ1-2; D might be TRBD1 (6 bases). Trimming left V 1 base short and J 4 bases short, with 16 bases between. Germline V gene sequence: CDR1 LGHNT, CDR2 FRNRAP. CDR3 length equals 16 residues. CDR3 coding DNA: TGTGCTAGTGGTTTGGACCACAGGGTCACGGCCTATGGCTACACCTTC. Amino acid sequence: CASGLDHRVTAYGYTF.

The rearrangement joins TRBV19 to TRBJ2-7; D might be TRBD2 (5 bases). Trimming took off 3 bases at V and 3 bases at J, with 9 bases between the two ends. Germline V gives CDR1 LNHDA, CDR2 SQIVND (reference sequence). CDR3 length: 13 amino acids. As DNA, the CDR3 is TGTGCCAGTAGTATTGACGGAGGCTACGAGCAGTACTTC. Protein sequence: CASSIDGGYEQYF.

Only a few counts were recorded for this clone. The chain is built from TRBV6-5 and TRBJ2-2; D is possibly TRBD1 (7 bases). Germline-derived CDR1 and CDR2 are MNHEY and SVGAGI. The CDR3 loop spans 14 amino acids. Trimming removed 6 bases at V and 2 bases at J, with 10 bases between. The DNA for the CDR3 is TGTGCCAGCAGGCAGGGGGGTAACACCGGGGAGCTGTTTTTT. It translates to CASRQGGNTGELFF.

This chain joins TRBV5-1 and TRBJ1-1; maybe TRBD1 (5 bases). The germline V gene encodes CDR1 SGHRS and CDR2 YFSETQ. CDR3 length: 14 residues. Deletions cut 4 bases from V and 10 bases from J, with 20 bases between. The CDR3 is CASSPGTGTTRAFF. CDR3 bases: TGCGCCAGCAGCCCGGGGACGGGGACTACGAGAGCTTTCTTT.

The chain uses TRBV19 and TRBJ1-1; TRBD1 matches 10 bases. Germline trimming cut 5 bases from V and 0 bases from J; bases unmatched to any gene: 6. The length of the CDR3 is 16 residues. Germline CDR1 LNHDA, CDR2 SQIVND (reference sequence). The CDR3 DNA reads TGTGCCAGTAGTGACCGGACAGGGGGAGTGAACACTGAAGCTTTCTTT. Encoded protein: CASSDRTGGVNTEAFF.

The gene calls are TRBV19 and TRBJ1-2, with D maybe TRBD1 (6 bases). Trimming removed 8 bases at V and 1 base at J, with 14 bases between. The CDR3 runs 14 residues. From germline, CDR1 is LNHDA and CDR2 SQIVND (reference sequence). The DNA of the CDR3 is TGTGCCAGTCGAAAAACACAGGGTAACTATGGCTACACCTTC. This translates into CASRKTQGNYGYTF.